This T cell receptor (beta chain) originates from a study of T cells in tumors after PD-1 blockade. Study-wide context: Daily vismodegib 150 mg continued in a subset of anti-PD-1-treated patients.

Assay used: immunoSEQ multiplex PCR; TCRdb lists only in-frame clones, some missing. This table has about 8,200 clones, 62% appearing once. Time point meaning: second of two post-therapy site-matched biopsies about two months apart. Sequencing used tumor tissue, obtained after anti-PD-1 treatment. This sequence was found in a human donor with basal cell carcinoma.

The CDR3 region has the DNA TGTGCCATCTCACAGGGACCGGGGGAGCAGTACTTC. Its protein product is CAISQGPGEQYF. The rearrangement uses TRBV10-3 and TRBJ2-7; weak D call: TRBD1 (6 bases). This CDR3 has 12 residues. With 8 bases removed from V and 7 bases from J, the gap between germline ends came to 15 bases. Germline CDR1 and CDR2: ENHRY and SYGVKD.